This T cell receptor (beta chain) appears in the sequencing data of a study of control samples from healthy donors and cancer patients. TCRdb keeps only in-frame clones here, not all; method: immunoSEQ multiplex PCR. The data show about 270,000 clones, over 75% seen once. V lost 4 bases, J lost 5 bases, and 12 bases stayed unmatched. The CDR3 covers 17 residues. In germline, CDR1 is SNHLY, CDR2 FYNNEI. Input material: PBMCs. The TCR comes from a woman aged 60-75 years with lung cancer. V is TRBV2 and J is TRBJ2-3, with TRBD1 matching 10 bases. The CDR3 here is CASSVNVGQGKIDTQYF. The CDR3 nucleotides read TGTGCCAGCAGTGTTAATGTGGGACAGGGGAAAATAGATACGCAGTATTTT. Filled out from reference TRBV2 and TRBJ2-3, the complete variable domain reads EPEVTQTPSHQVTQMGQEVILRCVPISNHLYFYWYRQILGQKVEFLVSFYNNEISEKSEIFDDQFSVERPDGSNFTLKIRSTKLEDSAMYFCASSVNVGQGKIDTQYFGPGTRLTVL.